The T cell receptor beta chain described here comes from a study of blood T cell repertoires in COVID-19. About the research overall: Specimens from acute and convalescent COVID-19 originated in the United States, Italy and Spain. T cells, B-cell-depleted T cells, or PBMCs supplied cDNA or gDNA.

Germline values: CDR1 DFQATT, CDR2 SNEGSKA (reference sequence). The CDR3 length is 15 residues. With 3 bases removed from V and 3 bases from J, the gap between germline ends came to 16 bases. Using immunoSEQ multiplex PCR, the repertoire was profiled, and TCRdb retains in-frame clones only, with some absent. The table records some 190,000 clones, 65% to 85% of them present only once. Recovery among Cohort 3 donors was established by two negative PCRs, clearance, or symptom resolution. The chain employs TRBV20-1 and TRBJ2-3, with D possibly matching TRBD1 (5 bases). Input material: PBMCs or T cells enriched from blood (not recorded which). This clonotype was sampled from a woman under 40 who had recovered from COVID-19. CDR3 DNA: TGCAGTGCTAGTAGTACAGGAATCGGTACAGATACGCAGTATTTT. Protein product: CSASSTGIGTDTQYF.